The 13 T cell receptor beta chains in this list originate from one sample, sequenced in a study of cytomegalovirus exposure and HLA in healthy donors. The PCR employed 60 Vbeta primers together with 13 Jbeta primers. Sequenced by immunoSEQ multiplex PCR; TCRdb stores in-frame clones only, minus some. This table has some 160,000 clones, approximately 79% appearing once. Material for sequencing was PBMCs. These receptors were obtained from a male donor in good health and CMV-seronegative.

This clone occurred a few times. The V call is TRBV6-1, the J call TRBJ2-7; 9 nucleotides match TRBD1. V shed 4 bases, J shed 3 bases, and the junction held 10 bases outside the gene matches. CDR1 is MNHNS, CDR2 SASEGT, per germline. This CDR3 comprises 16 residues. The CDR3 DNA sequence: TGTGCCAGCAGTGGGGAGACAGGGGGGAGATTCTACGAGCAGTACTTC. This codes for CASSGETGGRFYEQYF.

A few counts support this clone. The CDR3 spells CASSPVGGANTGELFF. CDR3 nucleotides: TGCGCCAGCAGCCCGGTGGGCGGGGCGAACACCGGGGAGCTGTTTTTT. The chain is built from TRBV5-1 and TRBJ2-2; tentative D call: TRBD2 (6 bases). The CDR3 runs 16 residues. CDR1 SGHRS and CDR2 YFSETQ come from the germline V gene. V was cut by 4 bases and J by 0 bases, with 13 bases left in between. Full variable domain (missing parts from reference TRBV5-1 and TRBJ2-2): KAGVTQTPRYLIKTRGQQVTLSCSPISGHRSVSWYQQTPGQGLQFLFEYFSETQRNKGNFPGRFSGRQFSNSRSEMNVSTLELGDSALYLCASSPVGGANTGELFFGEGSRLTVL.

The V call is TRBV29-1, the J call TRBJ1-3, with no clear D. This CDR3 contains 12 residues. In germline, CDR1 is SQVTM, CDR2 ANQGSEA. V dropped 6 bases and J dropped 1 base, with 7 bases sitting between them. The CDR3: CSVGGSGNTIYF. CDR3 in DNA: TGCAGCGTGGGAGGGTCTGGAAACACCATATATTTT.

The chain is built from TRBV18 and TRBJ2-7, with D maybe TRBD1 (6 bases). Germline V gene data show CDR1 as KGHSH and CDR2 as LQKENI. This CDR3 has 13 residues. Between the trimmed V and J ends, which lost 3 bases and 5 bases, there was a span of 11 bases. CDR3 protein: CASSPNRDDEQYF. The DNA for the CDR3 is TGTGCCAGCTCACCCAACAGGGATGACGAGCAGTACTTC.

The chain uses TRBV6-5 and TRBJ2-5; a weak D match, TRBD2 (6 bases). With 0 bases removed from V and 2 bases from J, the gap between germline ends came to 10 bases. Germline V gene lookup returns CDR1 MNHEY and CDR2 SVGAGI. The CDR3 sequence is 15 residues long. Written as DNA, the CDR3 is TGTGCCAGCAGTTACTCTGGGGGGACTCAAGAGACCCAGTACTTC. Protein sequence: CASSYSGGTQETQYF.

The DNA of the CDR3 is TGTGCCAGCAGCCCCCGCCCGGGAGAACGGGGGGCGGTTTCTGAGACCCAGTACTTC. It specifies CASSPRPGERGAVSETQYF. The rearrangement links TRBV7-2 to TRBJ2-5; possibly TRBD2 for D (7 bases). Germline lookup yields CDR1 SGHTA and CDR2 FQGNSA. The CDR3 covers 19 residues. V lost 5 bases and J 5 bases, leaving 30 bases between the germline ends.

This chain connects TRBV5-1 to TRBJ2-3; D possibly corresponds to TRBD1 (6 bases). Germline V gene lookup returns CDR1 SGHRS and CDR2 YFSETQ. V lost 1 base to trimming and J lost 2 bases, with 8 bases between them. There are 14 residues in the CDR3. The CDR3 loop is CASSLQGNTDTQYF. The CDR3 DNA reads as TGCGCCAGCAGCTTGCAGGGGAACACAGATACGCAGTATTTT. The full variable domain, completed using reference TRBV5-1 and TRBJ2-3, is KAGVTQTPRYLIKTRGQQVTLSCSPISGHRSVSWYQQTPGQGLQFLFEYFSETQRNKGNFPGRFSGRQFSNSRSEMNVSTLELGDSALYLCASSLQGNTDTQYFGPGTRLTVL.

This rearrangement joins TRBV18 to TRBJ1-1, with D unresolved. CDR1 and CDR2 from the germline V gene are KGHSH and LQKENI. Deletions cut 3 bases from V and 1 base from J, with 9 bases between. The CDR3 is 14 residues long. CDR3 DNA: TGTGCCAGCTCACCCTCCCGAGAGAACACTGAAGCTTTCTTT. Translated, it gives CASSPSRENTEAFF.

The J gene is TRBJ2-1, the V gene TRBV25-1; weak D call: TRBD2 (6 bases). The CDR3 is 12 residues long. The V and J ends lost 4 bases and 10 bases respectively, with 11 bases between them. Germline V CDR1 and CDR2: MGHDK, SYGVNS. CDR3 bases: TGTGCCAGCAGTGCCTGGGGGAGGGAGCAGTTCTTC. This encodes CASSAWGREQFF.

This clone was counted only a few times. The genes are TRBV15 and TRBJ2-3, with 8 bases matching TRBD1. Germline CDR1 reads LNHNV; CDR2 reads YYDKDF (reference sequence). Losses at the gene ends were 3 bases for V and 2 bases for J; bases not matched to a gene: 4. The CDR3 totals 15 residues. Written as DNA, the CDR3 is TGTGCCACCAGCAGGGGACAGGTGCACACAGATACGCAGTATTTT. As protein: CATSRGQVHTDTQYF.

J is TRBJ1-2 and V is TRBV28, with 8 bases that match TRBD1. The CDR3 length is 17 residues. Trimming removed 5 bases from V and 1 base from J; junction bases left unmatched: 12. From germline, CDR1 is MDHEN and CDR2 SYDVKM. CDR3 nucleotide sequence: TGTGCCAGCAGTGTTCCAGGTCCGGGACAGGATAACTATGGCTACACCTTC. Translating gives CASSVPGPGQDNYGYTF.

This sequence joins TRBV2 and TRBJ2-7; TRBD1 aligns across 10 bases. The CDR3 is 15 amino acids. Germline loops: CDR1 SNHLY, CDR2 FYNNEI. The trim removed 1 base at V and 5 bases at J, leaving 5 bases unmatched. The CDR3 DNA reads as TGTGCCAGCAGTGAAGTTGGGACAGGGGCCCACGAGCAGTACTTC. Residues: CASSEVGTGAHEQYF.

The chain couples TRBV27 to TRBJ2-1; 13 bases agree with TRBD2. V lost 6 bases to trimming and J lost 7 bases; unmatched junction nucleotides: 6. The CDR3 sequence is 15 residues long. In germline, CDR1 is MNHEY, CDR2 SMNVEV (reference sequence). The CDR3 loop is CASSQLAGGRNEQFF. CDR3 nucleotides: TGTGCCAGCAGCCAACTAGCGGGGGGGCGGAATGAGCAGTTCTTC.